The 25 T cell receptor beta chains presented below share a single source sample, sequenced in a study of blood T cells in healthy people across ages. It was with a sample-barcoded 5' primer and a J-beta primer mix that a second PCR of about 6 to 12 cycles was run. TCRdb re-analysed the 5' RACE reads in MiXCR, keeping a single row per CDR3 protein. The repertoire holds 800,000 to 950,000 distinct CDR3 sequences, around 49% seen once, with 10% to 15% in the top ten. Specimen: blood. Receptors were obtained from a man aged 30 to 39 in good health.

This clonotype was detected only a few times. V is TRBV3-1 and J is TRBJ2-7; D gene unclear. This CDR3 region has 15 residues. Germline CDR1 reads LGHDT; CDR2 reads YNNKEL (reference sequence). V was trimmed by 3 bases and J by 3 bases, leaving 15 bases between them. CDR3 residues: CASSHTASIHYEQYF. The DNA for the CDR3 is TGTGCCAGCAGCCACACAGCGAGCATACACTACGAGCAGTACTTC.

In this sample, this clonotype turned up many times. The chain employs TRBV11-2 and TRBJ2-1, with D maybe TRBD2 (5 bases). V was cut by 3 bases and J by 13 bases, with 10 bases left in between. Germline CDR1 and CDR2: SGHAT and FQNNGV. CDR3 length: 11 residues. CDR3 residues: CASSFGGSQFF. CDR3 nucleotide sequence: TGTGCCAGCAGCTTCGGAGGATCTCAGTTCTTC. The variable domain in full, completed from reference TRBV11-2 and TRBJ2-1, reads EAGVAQSPRYKIIEKRQSVAFWCNPISGHATLYWYQQILGQGPKLLIQFQNNGVVDDSQLPKDRFSAERLKGVDSTLKIQPAKLEDSAVYLCASSFGGSQFFGPGTRLTVL.

The chain is built from TRBV7-9 and TRBJ2-7, with D perhaps TRBD1 (6 bases). The V gene's germline CDR1 is SEHNR and CDR2 FQNEAQ (reference sequence). Trimming shortened V by 3 bases and J by 7 bases, and 19 bases separated the two germline ends. The CDR3 length is 15 residues. The CDR3 is CASSFFRDTFREQYF. The CDR3 region has the DNA TGTGCCAGCAGCTTCTTCCGGGACACTTTTAGGGAGCAGTACTTC.

A remark on this clonotype: The junction departs from germline at one end; a sequencing error may be responsible. This chain joins TRBV6-4 and TRBJ2-2, with D possibly matching TRBD2 (5 bases). The CDR3 has 14 residues. Germline assignment: CDR1 MRHNA and CDR2 SNTAGT. DNA of the CDR3: TGTGCCAGCAGTGACTTTGAGAACACCGGGAAGCTGTTTTTT. It codes for CASSDFENTGKLFF.

The chain employs TRBV7-8 and TRBJ2-3, with 12 bases matching TRBD1. This CDR3 has 18 amino acids. CDR1 and CDR2 (germline): SGHVS, FQNEAQ. Trimming removed 8 bases from V and 4 bases from J; junction bases left unmatched: 16. The CDR3 protein is CASGPPQGGTGGADTQYF. The CDR3 nucleotides are TGTGCCAGCGGGCCCCCCCAGGGAGGGACAGGGGGCGCAGATACGCAGTATTTT. The variable domain in full, with the rest retrieved from reference TRBV7-8 and TRBJ2-3, is GAGVSQSPRYKVAKRGQDVALRCDPISGHVSLFWYQQALGQGPEFLTYFQNEAQLDKSGLPSDRFFAERPEGSVSTLKIQRTQQEDSAVYLCASGPPQGGTGGADTQYFGPGTRLTVL.

This clonotype occurred many times. The genes are TRBV7-2 and TRBJ2-7; 8 bases align to TRBD2. CDR3 length: 14 amino acids. CDR1 and CDR2 (germline): SGHTA, FQGNSA. After removal of 0 bases from V and 3 bases from J, the junction contained 1 base not matched to a gene. CDR3 DNA: TGTGCCAGCAGCTTAGCTGGGACTAGCTACGAGCAGTACTTC. It specifies CASSLAGTSYEQYF. Drawing the rest from reference TRBV7-2 and TRBJ2-7, the complete variable domain is GAGVSQSPSNKVTEKGKDVELRCDPISGHTALYWYRQSLGQGLEFLIYFQGNSAPDKSGLPSDRFSAERTGGSVSTLTIQRTQQEDSAVYLCASSLAGTSYEQYFGPGTRLTVT.

The chain carries TRBV11-3 and TRBJ2-5, with D possibly being TRBD2 (6 bases). V lost 9 bases and J lost 11, with 16 bases in between. CDR1 and CDR2 from the germline V gene are SGHNT and YENEEA. This CDR3 has 11 amino acids. CDR3 loop: CASTGGNGQYF. CDR3 bases: TGTGCCAGTACCGGGGGTAATGGGCAGTACTTC.

This clonotype was seen many times. J is TRBJ2-1 and V is TRBV20-1; 9 positions agree with TRBD1. This CDR3 has 12 amino acids. With 6 bases clipped from V and 7 bases from J, the junction kept 4 bases outside the gene matches. Germline V gene sequence: CDR1 DFQATT, CDR2 SNEGSKA (reference sequence). This CDR3 is CSARQGVNEQFF. In DNA, the CDR3 is TGCAGTGCCCGACAGGGGGTGAATGAGCAGTTCTTC.

This clonotype was counted a few times. CDR3 protein: CAIGAGQSSYNEQFF. The DNA of the CDR3 is TGTGCCATCGGCGCGGGGCAAAGCTCCTACAATGAGCAGTTCTTC. The rearrangement uses TRBV10-3 and TRBJ2-1, with D perhaps matching TRBD2 (6 bases). Per germline, CDR1 ENHRY and CDR2 SYGVKD. The CDR3 spans 15 residues. V was cut by 8 bases and J by 0 bases, with 14 bases left in between.

The chain carries TRBV6-1 and TRBJ2-3, with D possibly being TRBD1 or TRBD2 (5 bases each). Germline V gene lookup returns CDR1 MNHNS and CDR2 SASEGT. The CDR3 runs to 13 residues. Trimming pared 8 bases from V and 3 bases from J, leaving 12 bases between. CDR3 coding DNA: TGTGCCAGCCTCGGGACGGTTACAGATACGCAGTATTTT. As protein: CASLGTVTDTQYF.

The rearrangement links TRBV7-3 to TRBJ2-1, with TRBD2 matching over 7 bases. Unmatched junction bases numbered 5, after V lost 0 bases and J lost 6 bases. Germline V gene lookup returns CDR1 SGHTA and CDR2 FQGTGA. This CDR3 has 15 residues. Here the CDR3 DNA reads TGTGCCAGCAGCTTAACCCTCGGGACTATCAATGAGCAGTTCTTC. Its translation: CASSLTLGTINEQFF.

This chain links TRBV4-2 with TRBJ2-6, with no clear D. Germline V gives CDR1 LGHNA, CDR2 YNFKEQ. The CDR3 consists of 15 residues. The V end was cut by 0 bases, the J end by 0 bases, with 3 bases between. The CDR3 DNA reads TGTGCCAGCAGCCAAGATGACTCTGGGGCCAACGTCCTGACTTTC. As protein: CASSQDDSGANVLTF.

This clonotype was seen a few times. A much larger clone differs from this one at a single base, so this may be a read error. This CDR3 reads CASLGVNEQYF. The DNA for the CDR3 is TGTGCCAGCTTAGGGGTTAATGAGCAGTACTTC. V is TRBV25-1 and J is TRBJ2-5; possible D gene TRBD1, 5 bases. Trimming left V 8 bases short and J 11 bases short, with 15 bases between. Per the germline V gene, CDR1 is MGHDK and CDR2 is SYGVNS. The CDR3 totals 11 residues. The variable domain in full, with the rest retrieved from reference TRBV25-1 and TRBJ2-5, is EADIYQTPRYLVIGTGKKITLECSQTMGHDKMYWYQQDPGMELHLIHYSYGVNSTEKGDLSSESTVSRIRTEHFPLTLESARPSHTSQYLCASLGVNEQYFGPGTRLLVL.

Of note for this clonotype: This clone may be a read error of a much larger clone one base away. The gene calls are TRBV11-3 and TRBJ2-1, with a tentative D call TRBD2 (6 bases). TRBJ2-7 explains the end of the DNA better; the J call may be wrong. Per the germline V gene, CDR1 is SGHNT and CDR2 is YENEEA. The CDR3 length is 15 residues. CDR3 in amino acids: CASSLPGDSYNEQYF. The CDR3 coding sequence is TGTGCCAGCAGCTTACCGGGGGACTCTTACAATGAGCAGTACTTC.

J is TRBJ2-7 and V is TRBV29-1, with TRBD2 as a possible D gene (5 bases). V gave up 3 bases and J gave up 3 bases, with 12 bases separating them. CDR1 is SQVTM, CDR2 ANQGSEA, per germline. The CDR3 loop spans 13 amino acids. In DNA, the CDR3 is TGCAGCGTTGAGTCGGGGTCCAACTACGAGCAGTACTTC. This encodes CSVESGSNYEQYF.

In its sample, this clonotype was seen once. This chain connects TRBV3-1 to TRBJ2-7; possibly TRBD2 for D (6 bases). V was clipped by 4 bases and J by 2 bases, with 15 bases between them. The germline CDR1 and CDR2 sequences are LGHDT and YNNKEL (reference sequence). The CDR3 totals 15 residues. CDR3 sequence (DNA): TGTGCCAGCAGCCTCCACCCGGGACTCACCTACGAGCAGTACTTC. Protein product: CASSLHPGLTYEQYF.

The V gene is TRBV6-5, the J gene TRBJ2-6, with D perhaps matching TRBD2 (7 bases). CDR1 MNHEY and CDR2 SVGAGI come from the germline V gene. Trimming stripped 2 bases from V and 4 bases from J, with 15 bases between. This CDR3 is built from 17 residues. The CDR3 is CASSYRLGGQGANVLTF. For the CDR3, the DNA is TGTGCCAGCAGTTACCGCCTCGGGGGGCAGGGGGCCAACGTCCTGACTTTC.

The CDR3 loop reads CSAVVRRDTGELFF. Written as DNA, the CDR3 is TGCAGTGCCGTTGTAAGGAGGGACACCGGGGAGCTGTTTTTT. The chain combines TRBV20-1 with TRBJ2-2, with TRBD2 as a possible D gene (6 bases). Trimming removed 6 bases at V and 3 bases at J, with 14 bases between. Germline V gene lookup returns CDR1 DFQATT and CDR2 SNEGSKA (reference sequence). This CDR3 comprises 14 residues.

This clonotype has more than one count but fewer than ten. The rearrangement links TRBV9 to TRBJ2-3; tentative D call: TRBD2 (6 bases). The CDR3 contains 15 residues. Germline CDR1 and CDR2: SGDLS and YYNGEE. The V end was cut by 3 bases, the J end by 0 bases, with 11 bases between. The CDR3 is CASSGQLASTDTQYF. CDR3 DNA: TGTGCCAGCAGCGGGCAACTAGCTAGCACAGATACGCAGTATTTT.

This clonotype was counted between two and nine times. V usage is TRBV20-1 and J usage is TRBJ2-7, with 9 nucleotides matching TRBD2. Per the germline V gene, CDR1 is DFQATT and CDR2 is SNEGSKA (reference sequence). The CDR3 is 15 residues long. Trimming cost V 5 bases and J 0 bases; bases outside gene matches: 8. The chain's CDR3 is CSAPTAGGLSYEQYF. Here the CDR3 DNA reads TGCAGTGCTCCTACAGCGGGGGGACTCTCCTACGAGCAGTACTTC.

This chain links TRBV6-1 with TRBJ1-2; D is perhaps TRBD1 (6 bases). This CDR3 contains 15 residues. The germline gives CDR1 MNHNS, CDR2 SASEGT. V lost 8 bases, J lost 0 bases, and 16 bases lay in between. CDR3: CASEDSFSSNYGYTF. CDR3 nucleotides: TGTGCCAGCGAGGACAGCTTTTCCTCTAACTATGGCTACACCTTC.

This clonotype has ten or more counts. The DNA of the CDR3 is TGTGCCAGCAGTCTCATGACAGATACGCAGTATTTT. Its protein is CASSLMTDTQYF. The chain carries TRBV6-6 and TRBJ2-3; D unclear. The CDR3 consists of 12 residues. Trimming pared 5 bases from V and 3 bases from J, leaving 6 bases between. Germline CDR1 MNHNY, CDR2 SVGAGI (reference sequence).

The chain combines TRBV6-6 with TRBJ1-4, with D perhaps TRBD1 (5 bases). Germline V gene lookup returns CDR1 MNHNY and CDR2 SVGAGI (reference sequence). The CDR3 has 15 amino acids. The V and J ends lost 6 bases and 7 bases respectively, with 18 bases between them. The CDR3 reads CASRHSAGESEKLFF. CDR3 sequence (DNA): TGTGCCAGCAGGCACTCTGCGGGGGAGAGTGAAAAACTGTTTTTT.

This clonotype was observed a few times. V gene TRBV10-3 combines with J gene TRBJ2-1; D possibly uses TRBD1 or TRBD2 (5 bases each). CDR1 and CDR2 from the germline V gene are ENHRY and SYGVKD. The V end was cut by 10 bases, the J end by 5 bases, with 18 bases between. The CDR3 has 14 amino acids. The CDR3 DNA sequence: TGTGCCACCTGGGGTGGGGGACCTAACAATGAGCAGTTCTTC. Translated, it gives CATWGGGPNNEQFF.

This chain connects TRBV4-3 to TRBJ2-1, with a possible D match to TRBD1 (6 bases). In germline, CDR1 is LGHNA, CDR2 YSLEER. This CDR3 comprises 16 residues. The V end lost 0 bases, the J end lost 4 bases, and 13 bases lay between the germline ends. CDR3 nucleotide sequence: TGCGCCAGCAGCCAAGAATGGACAGCGCTTTACAATGAGCAGTTCTTC. Its protein is CASSQEWTALYNEQFF.